This TCR beta chain emerged from a study of response to subunit inactivated influenza vaccine. Study-level findings and limits: New T cells are recruited in small numbers by each seasonal influenza vaccination, according to the authors' suggestion.

CDR1 and CDR2 from the germline V gene are SGHAT and FQDESV (reference sequence). The CDR3 spans 19 residues. The trim removed 4 bases at V and 2 bases at J, leaving 11 bases unmatched. MiXCR, run by TCRdb on the RT-PCR reads, gives a single entry per CDR3 protein. There are about 500,000 distinct CDR3 sequences in the sample; 15% to 20% occur only once, and 2.5% to 3.5% lies in the top ten. This clonotype was counted a few times. The antigen is undetermined. The receptor's source is a man aged 45 to 70 who received an inactivated influenza vaccine. The source was CD4+ T cells sorted from PBMCs, collected 23 months after vaccination. The rearrangement links TRBV11-1 to TRBJ2-6, with 10 bases that match TRBD1. Here the CDR3 DNA reads TGTGCCAGCAGCTCCCTCCGGGGACAGGGGTCCCCTGGGGCCAACGTCCTGACTTTC. This encodes CASSSLRGQGSPGANVLTF.